The next 20 T cell receptor gamma chains were all read from a single sample in a study of intestinal T cells in coeliac disease. The TRG library came from 200 ng of biopsy DNA amplified with LymphoTrack primers. TCRdb reran clone calling via CATT on the multiplex PCR reads. The sample has 970 or so gamma-chain clones, under 60% seen once. Genomic DNA came from ten approximately 4.8-µm formalin-fixed paraffin-embedded scrolls per case. Material: a duodenal biopsy. The receptors were gathered from a human donor with celiac disease.

The chain employs TRGV4 and TRGJP1. This CDR3 contains 15 residues. Trimming removed 0 bases from V and 14 bases from J; junction bases left unmatched: 15. Germline V gives CDR1 EGSTGY, CDR2 YDSYTSSV. Written as DNA, the CDR3 is TGTGCCACCTGGGATGGGCGGATACCGGTTGGTTTCAAGATATTT. It yields the protein CATWDGRIPVGFKIF.

J is TRGJ1 or TRGJ2 and V is TRGV2. V lost 0 bases to trimming and J lost 10 bases; unmatched junction nucleotides: 12. Germline V gene data show CDR1 as EGSNGY and CDR2 as YDSYNSKV. CDR3 length equals 14 residues. CDR3 sequence reads: CATWDGPRIMKKLF. The CDR3 region has the DNA TGTGCCACCTGGGACGGGCCACGGATTATGAAGAAACTCTTT.

This clone is labeled large. This chain uses TRGV4 with TRGJ1 or TRGJ2. The ends lost 4 bases at V and 4 bases at J; junction bases unmatched: 7. The V gene's germline CDR1 is EGSTGY and CDR2 YDSYTSSV. The CDR3 has 13 residues. The CDR3 nucleotides read TGTGCCACCTGGGACGGGCGGTATTATAAGAAACTCTTT. Translation gives CATWDGRYYKKLF.

On this clone: A read error likely explains why the TCRdb protein, taken from a much larger clone, differs from this DNA's translation at residue 9; the protein shown is translated from the DNA. The CDR3 is CAAWTFRTAGWFKIF. As DNA, the CDR3 is TGTGCTGCGTGGACTTTTCGTACCGCTGGTTGGTTCAAGATATTT. The V call is TRGV10, the J call TRGJP1. TRGV10 falls under the ORF class, with uncertain function. The CDR3 spans 15 residues.

The chain couples TRGV3 to TRGJP2. Germline loops: CDR1 VTNTFY, CDR2 YDVSTARD (reference sequence). The CDR3 has 15 amino acids. With 4 bases clipped from V and 7 bases from J, the junction kept 12 bases outside the gene matches. CDR3 in amino acids: CATWDTIVVDWIKTF. CDR3 sequence (DNA): TGTGCCACCTGGGATACTATAGTAGTTGATTGGATCAAGACGTTT.

The V call is TRGV8, the J call TRGJ1 or TRGJ2. From germline, CDR1 is VENAVY and CDR2 YDSYNSRV. Losses at the gene ends were 5 bases for V and 8 bases for J; bases not matched to a gene: 18. This CDR3 is 15 amino acids long. The CDR3: CATWGFGGGGDKKLF. The CDR3 DNA is TGTGCCACCTGGGGATTTGGGGGGGGGGGCGATAAGAAACTCTTT.

A note on this clone: The protein recorded in TCRdb matches a much larger clone and deviates from this DNA's translation at residue 5, suggesting a read error; the protein here is obtained by translating the DNA. The chain links TRGV4 to TRGJ1 or TRGJ2. In germline, CDR1 is EGSTGY, CDR2 YDSYTSSV. The junction had 5 bases not matched to a gene; V was cut back by 5 bases and J by 7 bases. The CDR3 totals 11 residues. This CDR3 is CATWARYKKLF. CDR3 bases: TGTGCCACCTGGGCAAGGTATAAGAAACTCTTT.

Comment on this clone: The junction differs from germline at one of its ends, possibly a read error. The chain links TRGV2 to TRGJ1 or TRGJ2. Per germline, CDR1 EGSNGY and CDR2 YDSYNSKV. The CDR3 has 14 residues. CDR3: CATWELGKNYKKLF. The CDR3 DNA reads as TGTGCCACCTGGGAGTTGGGCAAGAATTATAAGAAGCTCTTT.

Notes on this clone: TCRdb's protein and the translated DNA diverge at residue 6; the protein reported here is the translation of the DNA. The chain carries TRGV2 and TRGJP2. The germline V gene has CDR1 EGSNGY and CDR2 YDSYNSKV. This CDR3 comprises 14 residues. The V segment lost 3 bases and the J segment 6 bases; nucleotides outside the gene matches: 7. This chain's CDR3 is CATWDSFGDWIKTF. The CDR3 DNA reads as TGTGCCACCTGGGACTCCTTCGGTGATTGGATCAAGACGTTT.

Comments on this clone: A much more abundant neighbour one base away suggests this may be a read error. The rearrangement links TRGV8 to TRGJP2. This CDR3 is 19 amino acids long. The V gene's germline CDR1 is VENAVY and CDR2 YDSYNSRV. This chain's CDR3 is CATWDSDLTTYSSDWTKTF. In nucleotides, the CDR3 is TGTGCCACCTGGGATAGTGATCTGACAACCTATAGTAGTGATTGGACCAAGACGTTT.

This clone appeared a few times. The TCRdb record carries a much larger clone's protein, which differs from this DNA's translation at residue 9; a read error is the likely cause, and the protein listed here is the DNA translation. The V call is TRGV9, the J call TRGJP1. Germline assignment: CDR1 GITISATS and CDR2 ISYDGTV (reference sequence). V gave up 8 bases and J gave up 6 bases; unmatched junction bases: 15. This CDR3 is built from 15 residues. The DNA of the CDR3 is TGTGCCTTGTCTACGAAGACTATCGCTGGTTGGTTCAAGATATTT. This encodes CALSTKTIAGWFKIF.

By share, this clone ranks as large. This specimen includes other DNA sequences encoding the same CDR3. DNA of the CDR3: TGTGCCACCTGGGACGGGGTTTATTATAAGAAACTCTTT. Residues: CATWDGVYYKKLF. The genes are TRGV2 and TRGJ1 or TRGJ2. In germline, CDR1 is EGSNGY, CDR2 YDSYNSKV. Trimming at V came to 0 bases and at J to 3 bases, leaving 2 bases not matched to a gene. The CDR3 extends over 13 amino acids.

Comments on this clone: The sample holds other DNA sequences that translate to the same CDR3. The J gene is TRGJ1 or TRGJ2, the V gene TRGV3. Looked up from germline, CDR1 is VTNTFY and CDR2 is YDVSTARD (reference sequence). V lost 0 bases to trimming and J lost 9 bases; unmatched junction nucleotides: 8. CDR3 length equals 13 residues. The CDR3 DNA sequence: TGTGCCACCTGGGACAGGCTTGTTATTAAGAAACTCTTT. Amino acid sequence: CATWDRLVIKKLF.

This clone was picked up a small number of times. This likely came from a read error, as a far larger clone is one base away. This specimen includes other DNA sequences encoding the same CDR3. The rearrangement joins TRGV9 to TRGJ1 or TRGJ2. CDR3 length equals 10 residues. Germline CDR1 is GITISATS and CDR2 is ISYDGTV (reference sequence). CDR3 protein: CALWEYKKLF. In DNA, the CDR3 is TGTGCCTTGTGGGAGTATAAGAAGCTCTTT.

The chain carries TRGV10 and TRGJP1. TRGV10 is an open reading frame whose function is uncertain. V trimming: 8 bases; J trimming: 13 bases; junction bases outside the gene matches: 17. This CDR3 contains 14 residues. The CDR3 coding sequence is TGTGCTGCGTGGGAACTCTACCCTCCAACGTTCAAGATATTT. Amino acids: CAAWELYPPTFKIF.

This clone is large (0.1 to 1%). The gene calls are TRGV2 and TRGJP2. The V gene's germline CDR1 is EGSNGY and CDR2 YDSYNSKV. There are 12 residues in the CDR3. After removal of 4 bases from V and 10 bases from J, the junction contained 6 bases not matched to a gene. The CDR3 region is CATWEDSWIKTF. The CDR3 region has the DNA TGTGCCACCTGGGAGGATTCTTGGATCAAGACGTTT.

The chain joins TRGV10 to TRGJP1. TRGV10 is an ORF for which the function is uncertain. V lost 11 bases, J lost 4 bases, and 23 bases stayed unmatched. The CDR3 contains 18 residues. CDR3 nucleotide sequence: TGTGCTGCGCGACCCGATTGGTCCCAAATTGGCACTGGTTGGTTCAAGATATTT. Translating it yields CAARPDWSQIGTGWFKIF.

The chain recombines TRGV9 with TRGJ1 or TRGJ2. Germline CDR1 GITISATS, CDR2 ISYDGTV (reference sequence). This CDR3 region has 16 residues. Germline trimming cut 8 bases from V and 1 base from J; bases unmatched to any gene: 17. CDR3 nucleotides: TGTGCCTTGTTCAGGTTTAGGGCTCGTAATTATTATAAGAAACTCTTT. Its protein is CALFRFRARNYYKKLF.

The chain is built from TRGV10 and TRGJP1. TRGV10 is assigned to the ORF class and has an uncertain function. Trimming at V came to 8 bases and at J to 6 bases, leaving 10 bases not matched to a gene. CDR3 length: 14 amino acids. The CDR3 nucleotides read TGTGCTGCGTGGGGAGGAGTGGCTGGTTGGTTCAAGATATTT. Translated: CAAWGGVAGWFKIF.

J is TRGJ1 or TRGJ2 and V is TRGV3. There are 12 residues in the CDR3. The V gene end was trimmed by 4 bases and the J gene end by 10 bases; junction bases not matched to a gene: 10. Germline V gene sequence: CDR1 VTNTFY, CDR2 YDVSTARD (reference sequence). The chain's CDR3 is CATWESIIKKLF. The CDR3 DNA follows: TGTGCCACCTGGGAGAGTATTATAAAGAAACTCTTT.